The TCR beta chain under discussion was sequenced for a study of blood T cell repertoires in COVID-19 (dated by TCRdb to 2019 to 2021). Regarding the study in general: Samples from collaborators originated in the United States, Italy and Spain and spanned both the acute and convalescent phases of COVID-19. The sample metadata nearly always contained a de-identified subject ID, COVID-19 status, age in years and sex. HLA class I and class II types, where available, came from metadata supplied by the sample provider rather than from assay-based typing. The repertoires were made available in a free public database intended to serve as a resource for research on the immune response to SARS-CoV-2. Samples were obtained from the ongoing ImmuneRACE study (first 160 participants) and from about 1,300 subjects provided by 6 global collaborators. The prospective study material was composed of cDNA or gDNA derived from T cells, B-cell-depleted T cells, or PBMCs. Deeply sampled blood TCRbeta repertoires from subjects exposed to, actively infected with, or recovered from COVID-19 were included in the dataset.

TCRbeta CDR3 regions were amplified from genomic DNA using the immunoSEQ Assay, a bias-controlled multiplex PCR. As for the authors' bioinformatics: The number of nucleated cells in each sample was estimated by amplification of reference gene primers within the assay. Sequence reads were collapsed and filtered to measure the absolute abundance of every unique TCRbeta CDR3 rearrangement. For each sample, productive Simpson clonality was calculated as the square root of Simpson's diversity index over productive rearrangements. Here the immuneACCESS table is served through TCRdb, limited to in-frame sequences with V and J called. Missing clones are a known gap in these copies; in checked studies unresolved V genes cover under half, and the rest lacks a known reason. V and J calls and clone size come straight from that table; D and trimming were deduced from the DNA. The sample data list 250,000 or so clones, and roughly 80% of these were observed just once. In total, the top ten clones hold 4% to 5% of the sample.

This clone was recorded once. The specificity of this receptor is unknown. Per-nucleotide qualities are absent, and no much larger clonotype sits a single base away. Each collaborating institution followed its own protocols to collect whole blood in K2EDTA tubes. For TCRbeta analysis, collaborators shipped samples in one of three forms: frozen whole blood, isolated PBMCs, or DNA extracted from either of those sample types. Results the study describes overall, beyond this receptor: How much clinical and demographic metadata was included differed by source and by participant, and the metadata was provided uncurated.

Material for sequencing was peripheral blood. The source is a man aged 55-75 years with acute or convalescent COVID-19.

The sequence in DNA is TGTGCCAGCAGCTCTCGGGTCTGGGGACAGGGTTCCGGGGAGCTGTTTTTT. This encodes CASSSRVWGQGSGELFF. This chain is built from TRBV7-3 and TRBJ2-2, with 9 bases in between that match TRBD1. CDR1 is given as SGHTA and CDR2 as FQGTGA, both from the germline V gene. V and J are trimmed by 4 bases and 6 bases, and the gene matches miss 12 bases of the junction. CDR3 length: 17 amino acids, cysteine to phenylalanine. Kept here is only the CDR3 DNA, which spans 51 bases and is read in frame from base 1.